This T cell receptor beta chain was sequenced in a study of blood T cell repertoires in COVID-19. Across the whole study: The analysed material was cDNA or gDNA that came from T cells, B-cell-depleted T cells, or PBMCs.

This clone has just a few counts. The CDR3 consists of 14 residues. In germline, CDR1 is MNHEY, CDR2 SMNVEV (reference sequence). V lost 4 bases, J lost 6 bases, and 12 bases lay in between. In the original workflow: Cell counts per sample came from amplifying reference gene primers. Sequenced by immunoSEQ multiplex PCR; TCRdb stores in-frame clones only, minus some. That table supplies the V and J calls and clone size; D and trimming were determined from the DNA. The top ten hold about 1.9% of the sample, which has roughly 150,000 clones, roughly 80% seen once. This receptor was identified in a woman over 75 with acute or convalescent COVID-19. This chain uses TRBV27 with TRBJ2-2, with D possibly TRBD2 on 6 matching bases. Sequencing was done on a sample of peripheral blood. CDR3 bases: TGTGCCAGCAGTTCGATACTAGCTTCCGGGGAGCTGTTTTTT. This gives the protein CASSSILASGELFF.